The text below deals with one T cell receptor beta chain. No antigen is known for it. Mismatch repair deficiency was confirmed in all patients, by PCR or immunohistochemistry. The protocol was immunoSEQ multiplex PCR, while the TCRdb copy is restricted to in-frame clones and leaves out a portion. The sample lists 35,000 or so clones, 70% to 90% occurring once. These data belong to a study of PD-1 blockade in mismatch repair-deficient tumors. Study at large: Enrolled about 2012-2016, patients had progressing, pretreated mismatch repair-deficient cancers of about a dozen types.

The V and J ends lost 4 bases and 4 bases, in that order; junction bases with no gene match: 5. The CDR3 contains 15 residues. Germline CDR1 MGHRA, CDR2 YSYEKL. Study results and limitations: Rapid post-treatment expansion, then contraction, generally preceding radiologic response, marked tumor-resident clones.

Here the sequenced sample was peripheral blood, taken roughly 75 weeks after starting pembrolizumab. The rearrangement uses TRBV4-1 and TRBJ2-1; the match to TRBD2 covers 9 bases. The receptor was isolated from an adult with mismatch repair-deficient cancer. CDR3 residues: CASSPGLAIYNEQFF. Written as DNA, the CDR3 is TGCGCCAGCAGCCCCGGACTAGCGATTTACAATGAGCAGTTCTTC.